What follows are 26 T cell receptor beta chains derived from one specimen sequenced in a study of CD8 T cells in Susac syndrome. A quantity of roughly 0.5 to 1 ug RNA underwent reverse transcription using random hexamers. TCRdb ran MiXCR on the immunoSEQ multiplex PCR reads and lists one entry per CDR3 protein. The table shows 180,000 or so distinct CDR3 sequences, with about 95% occurring only once. The sequenced sample consisted of CD4+ T cells from PBMCs. Source of these receptors: a human donor in good health.

The chain uses TRBV30 and TRBJ2-3, with D unresolved. V gave up 1 base and J gave up 2 bases, with 7 bases separating them. Germline V gene sequence: CDR1 GTSNPN, CDR2 SVGIG (reference sequence). This CDR3 spans 13 amino acids. The CDR3 reads CAWSAGFTDTQYF. The CDR3 DNA reads as TGTGCCTGGAGTGCAGGCTTCACAGATACGCAGTATTTT.

The gene calls are TRBV12-3 or TRBV12-4 and TRBJ1-2; D may be TRBD1 (5 bases). V dropped 5 bases and J dropped 7 bases, with 17 bases sitting between them. The CDR3 consists of 14 residues. Here the CDR3 reads CASSRGRGESGYTF. CDR3 in DNA: TGTGCCAGCAGTAGAGGCAGAGGGGAGAGTGGCTACACCTTC.

This chain uses TRBV20-1 with TRBJ2-7, with 8 bases fitting TRBD1. The junction had 10 bases not matched to a gene; V was cut back by 6 bases and J by 6 bases. Looked up from germline, CDR1 is DFQATT and CDR2 is SNEGSKA (reference sequence). This CDR3 spans 13 amino acids. CDR3 nucleotides: TGCAGTGCGAACGGACAGGGACCGGGCGAGCAGTACTTC. It translates to CSANGQGPGEQYF.

The V gene is TRBV9, the J gene TRBJ2-7; D call uncertain. Germline-derived CDR1 and CDR2 are SGDLS and YYNGEE. The CDR3 consists of 14 residues. V was clipped by 0 bases and J by 0 bases, with 7 bases between them. CDR3 loop: CASSVEQLSYEQYF. CDR3 in DNA: TGTGCCAGCAGCGTAGAACAGCTCTCCTACGAGCAGTACTTC.

V gene TRBV6-1 combines with J gene TRBJ2-7; D may match TRBD1 or TRBD2 (5 bases each). The V end lost 6 bases, the J end lost 4 bases, and 25 bases lay between the germline ends. This CDR3 is built from 17 residues. Germline loops: CDR1 MNHNS, CDR2 SASEGT. The CDR3, as DNA: TGTGCCAGCAGCCTAACCATACCTGGGCAGGGAGAATACGAGCAGTACTTC. Its protein is CASSLTIPGQGEYEQYF.

V and J are TRBV4-1 and TRBJ2-5; D might be TRBD1 (5 bases). The germline V gene has CDR1 MGHRA and CDR2 YSYEKL. Trimming took 4 bases from V and 5 from J, leaving 11 bases between them. The CDR3 totals 13 residues. The chain's CDR3 is CASSLRVSETQYF. DNA of the CDR3: TGCGCCAGCAGCCTCAGGGTATCTGAGACCCAGTACTTC.

The chain employs TRBV6-1 and TRBJ2-7; a weak D match, TRBD2 (5 bases). The CDR3 runs to 13 residues. The germline V gene has CDR1 MNHNS and CDR2 SASEGT. V was clipped by 8 bases and J by 3 bases, with 14 bases between them. In DNA, the CDR3 is TGTGCCAGCGGGAAGGACTCGATCTACGAGCAGTACTTC. This codes for CASGKDSIYEQYF.

This chain links TRBV12-3 or TRBV12-4 with TRBJ2-5, with D tentatively TRBD1 (6 bases). Trimming left V 7 bases short and J 2 bases short, with 11 bases between. The CDR3 extends over 13 amino acids. For the CDR3, the DNA is TGTGCCAGCAACTCAGACAGGCAAGAGACCCAGTACTTC. This gives the protein CASNSDRQETQYF.

This chain joins TRBV20-1 and TRBJ2-3; D is tentatively TRBD1 or TRBD2 (5 bases each). This CDR3 region has 15 residues. Looked up from germline, CDR1 is DFQATT and CDR2 is SNEGSKA (reference sequence). With 3 bases removed from V and 4 bases from J, the gap between germline ends came to 17 bases. Here the CDR3 DNA reads TGCAGTGCTAGTGTCCCTTGGGGGTTTTCAGATACGCAGTATTTT. Residues: CSASVPWGFSDTQYF.

V usage is TRBV4-3 and J usage is TRBJ2-7; perhaps TRBD1 as D (6 bases). Germline V gene sequence: CDR1 LGHNA, CDR2 YSLEER. Trimming took off 1 base at V and 1 base at J, with 11 bases between the two ends. The CDR3 sequence is 15 residues long. CDR3 DNA sequence: TGCGCCAGCAGCCAAGGCCCAGGGGAGTCCTACGAGCAGTACTTC. This gives the protein CASSQGPGESYEQYF.

For the CDR3, the DNA is TGTGCCAGCTCACCCCTGGGGCCCCTGATGAACACTGAAGCTTTCTTT. Translating gives CASSPLGPLMNTEAFF. The rearrangement uses TRBV18 and TRBJ1-1; perhaps TRBD1 as D (5 bases). V was shortened by 3 bases and J by 0 bases, with 14 bases between the two germline ends. The CDR3 is 16 amino acids. The germline V gene has CDR1 KGHSH and CDR2 LQKENI. Variable domain in full (rest from reference TRBV18 and TRBJ1-1): NAGVMQNPRHLVRRRGQEARLRCSPMKGHSHVYWYRQLPEEGLKFMVYLQKENIIDESGMPKERFSAEFPKEGPSILRIQQVVRGDSAAYFCASSPLGPLMNTEAFFGQGTRLTVV.

The chain uses TRBV18 and TRBJ2-3; no definite D call. The CDR3 covers 13 residues. Trimming pared 8 bases from V and 3 bases from J, leaving 12 bases between. CDR1 is KGHSH, CDR2 LQKENI, per germline. CDR3 DNA: TGTGCCAGCGAAAGGACCAATACAGATACGCAGTATTTT. Its protein product is CASERTNTDTQYF.

V gene TRBV7-2 combines with J gene TRBJ2-3; 8 positions agree with TRBD2. CDR1 is SGHTA, CDR2 FQGNSA, per germline. Losses at the gene ends were 3 bases for V and 4 bases for J; bases not matched to a gene: 12. The CDR3 length is 17 residues. CDR3 region: CASSFVRASGSADTQYF. The CDR3 DNA is TGTGCCAGCAGCTTCGTAAGGGCTAGCGGGTCGGCAGATACGCAGTATTTT.

The chain joins TRBV29-1 to TRBJ2-1, with D possibly TRBD1 on 5 matching bases. Trimming left V 6 bases short and J 0 bases short, with 9 bases between. CDR1 and CDR2 from the germline V gene are SQVTM and ANQGSEA. The CDR3 length is 13 residues. CDR3 region: CSVYRRSYNEQFF. The DNA of the CDR3 is TGCAGCGTATACAGGCGCTCCTACAATGAGCAGTTCTTC.

This chain uses TRBV30 with TRBJ1-2, with 7 nucleotides matching TRBD1. V gave up 1 base and J gave up 7 bases; unmatched junction bases: 9. CDR1 is GTSNPN and CDR2 is SVGIG in the germline V gene (reference sequence). The CDR3 has 14 residues. CDR3 residues: CAWSGGTEHGGYTF. CDR3 coding DNA: TGTGCCTGGAGTGGCGGGACAGAGCATGGTGGCTACACCTTC.

The chain combines TRBV15 with TRBJ2-1; 10 bases line up with TRBD2. The length of the CDR3 is 14 residues. Germline CDR1 LNHNV, CDR2 YYDKDF (reference sequence). V trimming: 0 bases; J trimming: 11 bases; junction bases outside the gene matches: 4. CDR3 sequence (DNA): TGTGCCACCAGCAGAGAGAGGACTAGCGGCCAGCAGTTCTTC. It codes for CATSRERTSGQQFF.

This chain uses TRBV30 with TRBJ2-3; 8 nucleotides match TRBD1. The CDR3 is 14 amino acids. The trim removed 5 bases at V and 1 base at J, leaving 5 bases unmatched. Germline V gene sequence: CDR1 GTSNPN, CDR2 SVGIG (reference sequence). CDR3 in amino acids: CAWGSGGGTDTQYF. The CDR3 DNA sequence: TGTGCCTGGGGCTCAGGGGGCGGCACAGATACGCAGTATTTT.

V gene TRBV24-1 combines with J gene TRBJ2-1; D possibly corresponds to TRBD2 (6 bases). The CDR3 contains 16 residues. Germline CDR1 reads KGHDR; CDR2 reads SFDVKD. Trimming cost V 3 bases and J 3 bases, with 14 bases left between them. The CDR3, as DNA: TGTGCCACCAGTGATGTTCGGGAGTTAGACTACAATGAGCAGTTCTTC. This sequence encodes CATSDVRELDYNEQFF.

The J gene is TRBJ2-5, the V gene TRBV20-1, with 10 nucleotides matching TRBD1. Germline assignment: CDR1 DFQATT and CDR2 SNEGSKA (reference sequence). With 6 bases clipped from V and 4 bases from J, the junction kept 5 bases outside the gene matches. This CDR3 comprises 13 residues. DNA for the CDR3: TGCAGTGCACCGGGACAGGGGATAGAGACCCAGTACTTC. Translation gives CSAPGQGIETQYF.

The chain is built from TRBV18 and TRBJ2-1, with D possibly matching TRBD2 (6 bases). Looked up from germline, CDR1 is KGHSH and CDR2 is LQKENI. The CDR3 spans 16 residues. Trimming stripped 4 bases from V and 2 bases from J, with 15 bases between. The CDR3 nucleotides read TGTGCCAGCTCACTAAGAGGAGGGGCAGCCTACAATGAGCAGTTCTTC. Its translation: CASSLRGGAAYNEQFF.

CDR3 residues: CASSPSALNTEAFF. Here the CDR3 DNA reads TGTGCCAGCTCACCCTCAGCCCTGAACACTGAAGCTTTCTTT. The rearrangement links TRBV18 to TRBJ1-1; D not certain. In germline, CDR1 is KGHSH, CDR2 LQKENI. V was cut by 3 bases and J by 0 bases, with 8 bases left in between. The length of the CDR3 is 14 residues.

The J gene is TRBJ2-7, the V gene TRBV3-1; 8 positions match TRBD2. After removal of 4 bases from V and 3 bases from J, the junction contained 8 bases not matched to a gene. Germline loops: CDR1 LGHDT, CDR2 YNNKEL (reference sequence). CDR3 size: 15 residues. Here the CDR3 DNA reads TGTGCCAGCAGCCCTTCGAGCGGGAGATTCTACGAGCAGTACTTC. Encoded protein: CASSPSSGRFYEQYF.

In DNA, the CDR3 is TGCGCCAGCAGTCAATCCTCGGGACAGGGGGCCGGCGGCTACACCTTC. It is translated as CASSQSSGQGAGGYTF. The chain couples TRBV23-1 to TRBJ1-2; 12 bases fit TRBD1. Being an ORF, TRBV23-1 has a function that is uncertain. Trimming at V came to 0 bases and at J to 8 bases, leaving 7 bases not matched to a gene. This CDR3 is built from 16 residues.

This rearrangement joins TRBV28 to TRBJ1-2, with 7 bases aligning to TRBD1. V lost 5 bases and J lost 9; bases outside the gene matches: 12. CDR1 is MDHEN and CDR2 is SYDVKM in the germline V gene. CDR3 length: 14 residues. The CDR3 nucleotides read TGTGCCAGCAGTCCGGGACAGAATATTCGGAGCTACACCTTC. Amino acid sequence: CASSPGQNIRSYTF.

J is TRBJ1-5 and V is TRBV7-8, with a tentative D call TRBD1 (5 bases). CDR3 length equals 14 residues. Germline V gives CDR1 SGHVS, CDR2 FQNEAQ. V lost 5 bases and J 4 bases, leaving 12 bases between the germline ends. CDR3 nucleotides: TGTGCCAGCAGCAGAGGGGCAAGTAATCAGCCCCAGCATTTT. Protein: CASSRGASNQPQHF.

V and J are TRBV12-3 or TRBV12-4 and TRBJ2-7, with D uncertain. The CDR3 sequence is 12 residues long. The V and J ends lost 6 bases and 2 bases respectively, with 8 bases between them. The CDR3 loop reads CASSADAYEQYF. CDR3 DNA: TGTGCCAGCAGCGCTGATGCCTACGAGCAGTACTTC.